This TCR beta chain comes out of a study of blood T cell repertoires in COVID-19. Study-wide background: Sites across the United States, Italy and Spain contributed samples from acute and convalescent COVID-19.

The table came from immunoSEQ multiplex PCR; TCRdb's copy has only in-frame clones and leaves some out. Of some 240,000 clones listed, 90% were seen once; the top ten hold about 2.1%. In Seattle, patients joined the study during active infection and were tracked longitudinally. The CDR3 length is 15 residues. Looked up from germline, CDR1 is SGHNT and CDR2 is YENEEA. The V gene lost 0 bases and the J gene lost 5 bases, with 13 bases spanning the gap. This chain links TRBV11-3 with TRBJ1-1; the D is unclear. This sequence was found in a woman aged 60-70 years with COVID-19, enrolled during active disease. The material sequenced was peripheral blood. CDR3 loop: CASSLDEGAKTEAFF. CDR3 nucleotide sequence: TGTGCCAGCAGCTTAGATGAGGGAGCGAAGACTGAAGCTTTCTTT.